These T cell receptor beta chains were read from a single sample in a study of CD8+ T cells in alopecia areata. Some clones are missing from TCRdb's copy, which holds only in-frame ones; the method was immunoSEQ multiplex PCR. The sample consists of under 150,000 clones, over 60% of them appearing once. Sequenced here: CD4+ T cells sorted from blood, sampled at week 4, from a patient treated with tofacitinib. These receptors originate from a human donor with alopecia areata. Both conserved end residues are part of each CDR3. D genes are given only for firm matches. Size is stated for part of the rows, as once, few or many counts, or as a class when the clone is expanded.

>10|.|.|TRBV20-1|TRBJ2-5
TGCAGTGCCAGGGACGAGACCCAGTACTTC
CSARDETQYF
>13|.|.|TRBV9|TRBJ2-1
TGTGCCAGCTCGTCGAGCTCCTACAATGAGCAGTTCTTC
CASSSSSYNEQFF
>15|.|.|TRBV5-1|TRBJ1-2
TGCGCCAGCAGCTTCCCGGGACGGGTTGACTATGGCTACACCTTC
CASSFPGRVDYGYTF
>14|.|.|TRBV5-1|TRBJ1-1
TGCGCCAGCAGCCTCCTAAAGGGGGACGCTGAAGCTTTCTTT
CASSLLKGDAEAFF
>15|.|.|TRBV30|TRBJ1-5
TGTGCCTGGAGTGCCGATCCCGGGAGCAATCAGCCCCAGCATTTT
CAWSADPGSNQPQHF
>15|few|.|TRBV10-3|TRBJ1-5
TGTGCCATCAGTGATCCAGGGACGAGCAATCAGCCCCAGCATTTT
CAISDPGTSNQPQHF
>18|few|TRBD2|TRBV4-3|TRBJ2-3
TGCGCCAGCAGCCAAGATCTAACGGGAGGGGGGGTCGGAGATACGCAGTATTTT
CASSQDLTGGGVGDTQYF
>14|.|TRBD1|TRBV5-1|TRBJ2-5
TGCGCCAGCAGCCGGACAGGGCACCAAGAGACCCAGTACTTC
CASSRTGHQETQYF
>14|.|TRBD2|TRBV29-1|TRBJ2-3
TGCAGCTACTCCGTCGGGGGGATAACAGATACGCAGTATTTT
CSYSVGGITDTQYF
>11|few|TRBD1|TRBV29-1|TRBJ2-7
TGCAGCGTTCATCAGGGGGACGAGCAGTACTTC
CSVHQGDEQYF
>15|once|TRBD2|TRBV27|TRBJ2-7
TGTGCCAGCAGTCTTAGCGGGGGGTCCTCCTACGAGCAGTACTTC
CASSLSGGSSYEQYF
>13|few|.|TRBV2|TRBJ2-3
TGTGCCAGCAGTAAAAGTGGGATAGATACGCAGTATTTT
CASSKSGIDTQYF
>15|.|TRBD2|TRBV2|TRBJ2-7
TGTGCCAGCAGTGGGACTAGCGGGAGCTCCTACGAGCAGTACTTC
CASSGTSGSSYEQYF
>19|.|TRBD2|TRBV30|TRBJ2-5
TGTGCCTGGAGTGTACCCGAATGGTCTAGCGGGAGGGCCACACGAACCCAGTACTTC
CAWSVPEWSSGRATRTQYF